The 10 T cell receptor beta chains listed next were all sequenced from one sample in a study of shared clonotypes between healthy human individuals. The assay was immunoSEQ multiplex PCR, and TCRdb's table has in-frame clones only and misses some. Of around 370,000 clones in the sample, 95% to 97% were seen once. The sample taken for sequencing was memory CD8+ T cells sorted from blood. Subset given: CD45RO+ cells pooled with CCR7-negative TemRA cells. All receptors derive from a man under 40 in good health.

The V call is TRBV27, the J call TRBJ2-1, with D perhaps TRBD1 (5 bases). Germline loops: CDR1 MNHEY, CDR2 SMNVEV (reference sequence). The ends were cut back, 6 bases at V and 4 bases at J, with 16 bases in the middle. This CDR3 is built from 15 residues. CDR3 amino acids: CASSLGHPIYNEQFF. The CDR3 coding sequence is TGTGCCAGCAGCTTAGGACACCCGATATACAATGAGCAGTTCTTC.

The chain carries TRBV6-5 and TRBJ2-7; D might be TRBD2 (6 bases). Germline V gene lookup returns CDR1 MNHEY and CDR2 SVGAGI. This CDR3 has 15 amino acids. Trimming took 5 bases from V and 7 from J, leaving 21 bases between them. The CDR3 DNA reads TGTGCCAGCAGTCTCCTCCGGGGAGGCTCGGGGGAGCAGTACTTC. Its protein product is CASSLLRGGSGEQYF.

The V and J genes are TRBV7-2 and TRBJ2-1; D may be TRBD1 (5 bases). The V and J ends lost 1 base and 12 bases respectively, with 16 bases between them. This CDR3 is 14 amino acids long. The V gene's germline CDR1 is SGHTA and CDR2 FQGNSA. CDR3 sequence reads: CASSLVGAYTLQFF. CDR3 DNA: TGTGCCAGCAGCTTAGTAGGGGCGTATACCCTGCAGTTCTTC.

This rearrangement joins TRBV10-3 to TRBJ2-7; 9 nucleotides match TRBD2. The CDR3 is 16 residues long. Germline values: CDR1 ENHRY, CDR2 SYGVKD. Trimming took 0 bases from V and 1 from J; bases not matched to a gene: 4. Here the CDR3 reads CAISESPGLASYEQYF. For the CDR3, the DNA is TGTGCCATCAGTGAGTCCCCGGGACTAGCTTCCTACGAGCAGTACTTC.

The chain employs TRBV5-1 and TRBJ2-1; possibly TRBD1 or TRBD2 for D (5 bases each). V was trimmed by 2 bases and J by 10 bases, leaving 22 bases between them. In germline, CDR1 is SGHRS, CDR2 YFSETQ. The CDR3 has 16 amino acids. CDR3 in DNA: TGCGCCAGCAGCTTCGAGGGGAGAAGTTTTGTACGGGAGCAGTTCTTC. It is translated as CASSFEGRSFVREQFF.

The genes are TRBV7-2 and TRBJ1-2, with 7 bases lining up with TRBD1. Per the germline V gene, CDR1 is SGHTA and CDR2 is FQGNSA. The junction had 8 bases not matched to a gene; V was cut back by 5 bases and J by 2 bases. This CDR3 contains 15 residues. The CDR3 reads CASSARTGLNYGYTF. The CDR3 DNA reads as TGTGCCAGCAGCGCCCGGACAGGACTAAACTATGGCTACACCTTC. Combining the CDR3 with reference TRBV7-2 and TRBJ1-2 gives the whole variable domain GAGVSQSPSNKVTEKGKDVELRCDPISGHTALYWYRQSLGQGLEFLIYFQGNSAPDKSGLPSDRFSAERTGGSVSTLTIQRTQQEDSAVYLCASSARTGLNYGYTFGSGTRLTVV.

This chain links TRBV15 with TRBJ2-5, with D possibly being TRBD2 (5 bases). There are 13 residues in the CDR3. Germline V gene data show CDR1 as LNHNV and CDR2 as YYDKDF (reference sequence). Trimming left V 1 base short and J 2 bases short, with 5 bases between. CDR3 region: CATSRVAQETQYF. In DNA form, the CDR3 reads TGTGCCACCAGCAGAGTAGCGCAAGAGACCCAGTACTTC.

The genes are TRBV2 and TRBJ2-1; no definite D call. V lost 7 bases and J 14 bases, leaving 15 bases between the germline ends. This CDR3 comprises 11 residues. In germline, CDR1 is SNHLY, CDR2 FYNNEI. The CDR3, as DNA: TGTGCCAGCAAGGCCCTTATTGAAGAGTTCTTC. This codes for CASKALIEEFF. The full variable domain, its missing parts supplied by reference TRBV2 and TRBJ2-1, is EPEVTQTPSHQVTQMGQEVILRCVPISNHLYFYWYRQILGQKVEFLVSFYNNEISEKSEIFDDQFSVERPDGSNFTLKIRSTKLEDSAMYFCASKALIEEFFGPGTRLTVL.

Comment on this clone: The sample holds other DNA sequences that translate to the same CDR3. The genes are TRBV28 and TRBJ1-3; no clear D. V was pared by 1 base and J by 7 bases, with 5 bases between. Germline CDR1 MDHEN, CDR2 SYDVKM. CDR3 length equals 12 residues. The CDR3 is CASSLSRNTIYF. The CDR3 DNA follows: TGTGCCAGCAGTTTATCGAGGAACACCATATATTTT.

This chain uses TRBV30 with TRBJ1-3; D not certain. The V end was cut by 1 base, the J end by 0 bases, with 7 bases between. The CDR3 runs to 14 residues. Germline V lookup: CDR1 GTSNPN, CDR2 SVGIG (reference sequence). This CDR3 reads CAWSGGGSGNTIYF. The CDR3 DNA reads TGTGCCTGGAGTGGAGGAGGCTCTGGAAACACCATATATTTT.